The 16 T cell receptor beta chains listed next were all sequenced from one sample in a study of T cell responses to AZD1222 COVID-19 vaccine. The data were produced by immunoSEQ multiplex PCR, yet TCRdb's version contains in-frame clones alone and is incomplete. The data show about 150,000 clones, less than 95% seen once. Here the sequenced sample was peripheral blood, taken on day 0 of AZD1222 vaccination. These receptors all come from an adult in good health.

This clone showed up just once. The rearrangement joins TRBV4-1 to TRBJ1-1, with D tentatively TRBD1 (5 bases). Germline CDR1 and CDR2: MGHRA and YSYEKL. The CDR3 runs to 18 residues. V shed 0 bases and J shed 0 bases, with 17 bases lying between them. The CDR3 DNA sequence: TGCGCCAGCAGCCAAGATGATTGGAGGCGGGGGATGAACACTGAAGCTTTCTTT. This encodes CASSQDDWRRGMNTEAFF.

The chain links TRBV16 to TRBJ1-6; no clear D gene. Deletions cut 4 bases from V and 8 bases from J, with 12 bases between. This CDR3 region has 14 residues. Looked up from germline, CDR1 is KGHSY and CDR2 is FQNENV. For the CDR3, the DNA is TGTGCCAGCAGCCTGGGTAGGAGCGATTCACCCCTCCACTTT. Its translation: CASSLGRSDSPLHF.

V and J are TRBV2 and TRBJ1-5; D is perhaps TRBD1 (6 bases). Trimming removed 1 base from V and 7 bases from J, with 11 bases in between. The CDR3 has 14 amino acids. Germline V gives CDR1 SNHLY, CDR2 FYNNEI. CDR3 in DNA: TGTGCCAGCAGTGAAGGTCAGGGGCACCAGCCCCAGCATTTT. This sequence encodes CASSEGQGHQPQHF.

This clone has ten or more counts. The CDR3 sequence: CASSPQQASNYGYTF. CDR3 coding DNA: TGTGCCAGCAGCCCTCAACAGGCTTCTAACTATGGCTACACCTTC. V gene TRBV11-2 combines with J gene TRBJ1-2, with D possibly being TRBD1 (5 bases). V was trimmed by 5 bases and J by 0 bases, leaving 13 bases between them. The CDR3 is made up of 15 amino acids. Germline V gene lookup returns CDR1 SGHAT and CDR2 FQNNGV.

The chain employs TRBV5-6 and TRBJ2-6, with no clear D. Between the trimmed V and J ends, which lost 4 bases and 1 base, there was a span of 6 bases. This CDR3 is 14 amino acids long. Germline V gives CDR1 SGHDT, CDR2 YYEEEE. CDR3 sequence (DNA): TGTGCCAGCAGCCAGGTTTCTGGGGCCAACGTCCTGACTTTC. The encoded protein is CASSQVSGANVLTF.

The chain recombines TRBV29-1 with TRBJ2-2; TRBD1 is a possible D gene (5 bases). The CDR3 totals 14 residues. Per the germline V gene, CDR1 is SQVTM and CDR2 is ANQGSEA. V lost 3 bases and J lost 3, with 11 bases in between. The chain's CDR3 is CSVDRGRDTGELFF. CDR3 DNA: TGCAGCGTTGATAGGGGAAGGGACACCGGGGAGCTGTTTTTT.

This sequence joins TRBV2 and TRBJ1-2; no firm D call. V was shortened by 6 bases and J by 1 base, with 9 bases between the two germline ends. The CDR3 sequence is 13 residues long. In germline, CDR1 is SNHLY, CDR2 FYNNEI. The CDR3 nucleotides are TGTGCCAGCAGAAGGACGGATAACTATGGCTACACCTTC. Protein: CASRRTDNYGYTF.

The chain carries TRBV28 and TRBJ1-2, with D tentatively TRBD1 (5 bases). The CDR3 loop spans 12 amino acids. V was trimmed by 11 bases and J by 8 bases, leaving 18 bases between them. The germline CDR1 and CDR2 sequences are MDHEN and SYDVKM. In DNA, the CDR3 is TGTGCCGGGTTTAGTGGGGCTCGAGGCTACACCTTC. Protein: CAGFSGARGYTF.

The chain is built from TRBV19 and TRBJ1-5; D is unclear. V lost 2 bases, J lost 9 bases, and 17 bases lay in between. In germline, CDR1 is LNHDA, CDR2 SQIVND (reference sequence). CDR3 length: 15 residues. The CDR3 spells CASSIRSVDGLPQHF. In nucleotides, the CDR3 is TGTGCCAGTAGTATAAGAAGTGTGGACGGTCTGCCCCAGCATTTT.

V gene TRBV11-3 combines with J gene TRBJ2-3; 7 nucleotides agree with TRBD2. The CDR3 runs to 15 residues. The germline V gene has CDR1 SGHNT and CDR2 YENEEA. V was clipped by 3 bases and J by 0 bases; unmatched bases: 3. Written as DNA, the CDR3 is TGTGCCAGCAGCTTGGAGGGAGGGAGCACAGATACGCAGTATTTT. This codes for CASSLEGGSTDTQYF.

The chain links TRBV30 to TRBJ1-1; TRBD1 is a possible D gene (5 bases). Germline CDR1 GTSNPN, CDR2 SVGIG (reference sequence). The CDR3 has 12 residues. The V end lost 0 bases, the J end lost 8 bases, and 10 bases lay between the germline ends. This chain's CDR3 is CAWSVMGVEAFF. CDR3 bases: TGTGCCTGGAGTGTAATGGGGGTAGAAGCTTTCTTT.

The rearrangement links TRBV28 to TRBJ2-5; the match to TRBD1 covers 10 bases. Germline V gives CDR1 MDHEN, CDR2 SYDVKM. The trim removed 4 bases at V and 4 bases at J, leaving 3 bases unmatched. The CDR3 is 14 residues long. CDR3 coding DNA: TGTGCCAGCAGTTCCGACAGGGGGCGAGAGACCCAGTACTTC. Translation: CASSSDRGRETQYF.

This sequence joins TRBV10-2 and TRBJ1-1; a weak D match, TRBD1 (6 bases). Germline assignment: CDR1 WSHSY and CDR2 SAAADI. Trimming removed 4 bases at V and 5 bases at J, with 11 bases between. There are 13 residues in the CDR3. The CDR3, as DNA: TGCGCCAGCAGTGGGCAGGGGTCGACTGAAGCTTTCTTT. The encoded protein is CASSGQGSTEAFF.

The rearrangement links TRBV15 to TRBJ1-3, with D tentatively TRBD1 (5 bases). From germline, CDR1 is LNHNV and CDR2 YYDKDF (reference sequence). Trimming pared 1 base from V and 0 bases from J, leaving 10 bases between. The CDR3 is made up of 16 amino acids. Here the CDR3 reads CATSRGGPISGNTIYF. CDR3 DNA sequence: TGTGCCACCAGCAGAGGGGGACCGATCTCTGGAAACACCATATATTTT.

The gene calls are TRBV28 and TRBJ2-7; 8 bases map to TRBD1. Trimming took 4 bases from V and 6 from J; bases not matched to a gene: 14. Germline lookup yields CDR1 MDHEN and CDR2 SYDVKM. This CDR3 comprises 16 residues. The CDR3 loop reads CASSSPPGTGYGEQYF. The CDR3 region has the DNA TGTGCCAGCAGTTCCCCGCCAGGGACAGGATATGGCGAGCAGTACTTC.

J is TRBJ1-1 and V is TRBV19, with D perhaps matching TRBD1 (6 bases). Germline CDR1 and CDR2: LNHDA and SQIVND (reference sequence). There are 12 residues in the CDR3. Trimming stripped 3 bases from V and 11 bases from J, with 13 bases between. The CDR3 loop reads CASSIGGGDAFF. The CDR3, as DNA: TGTGCCAGTAGTATTGGTGGGGGCGACGCTTTCTTT.